The present entry profiles one T cell receptor beta chain with its context. The data were produced by immunoSEQ multiplex PCR, yet TCRdb's version contains in-frame clones alone and is incomplete. Here the sample spans 75,000 to 95,000 clones, about 94% being singletons. These data belong to a study of technical replicates of blood from a handful of donors. This CDR3 is built from 13 residues. CDR1 SGDLS and CDR2 YYNGEE come from the germline V gene. The germline V and J ends were trimmed by 2 bases and 10 bases, with 10 bases remaining between them. This receptor was taken from a human donor in good health. J is TRBJ1-6 and V is TRBV9; TRBD1 is a possible D gene (5 bases). Material: T cells isolated from PBMCs. CDR3 sequence reads: CASSVQGRSPLHF. The CDR3 coding sequence is TGTGCCAGCAGCGTCCAGGGTAGATCACCCCTCCACTTT.